This TCR beta chain was profiled in a study of blood T cell repertoires in COVID-19 (dated by TCRdb to 2018 to 2020). Broadly, across the study: Samples from collaborators originated in the United States, Italy and Spain and spanned both the acute and convalescent phases of COVID-19. Deeply sampled blood TCRbeta repertoires from subjects exposed to, actively infected with, or recovered from COVID-19 were included in the dataset. Where HLA class I and class II types were available, the types were taken from metadata supplied by the sample provider, not from assay-based typing. Samples were obtained from the ongoing ImmuneRACE study (first 160 participants) and from over 1,000 subjects provided by 6 global collaborators. The sample metadata nearly always contained a de-identified subject ID, COVID-19 status, age in years and sex. The material from the prospective study consisted of cDNA or gDNA derived from T cells, B-cell-depleted T cells, or PBMCs. The repertoires were made available in a free public database intended to serve as a resource for research on the immune response to SARS-CoV-2. Paper-wide results and their limitations: How much clinical and demographic metadata was included differed by source and by participant, and the metadata was provided uncurated.

On this clone: Its antigen is currently not known. Base qualities are not at hand, and no much larger clone is one base apart.

V drops 4 bases and J drops 4 bases, leaving 13 bases in between. Spanning cysteine to phenylalanine, the CDR3 consists of 14 amino acids. Only CDR3 DNA is held: 42 bases, read in frame from base 1. CDR1 KGHSH and CDR2 LQKENI are derived from the germline V gene. The collaborating institutions used their own protocols to collect whole blood in K2EDTA tubes. For TCRbeta analysis, collaborators shipped samples in one of three forms: frozen whole blood, isolated PBMCs, or DNA extracted from either of those sample types. The immunoSEQ Assay, a bias-controlled multiplex PCR, was used to amplify TCRbeta CDR3 regions from genomic DNA. The paper's processing steps were these. The number of nucleated cells in each sample was estimated from the amplification of reference gene primers within the assay. To quantify the absolute abundance of each unique TCRbeta CDR3 rearrangement, sequence reads were collapsed and filtered. Productive Simpson clonality was computed per sample as the square root of Simpson's diversity index over productive rearrangements. TCRdb obtained this table from immuneACCESS and retained in-frame rearrangements with V and J assigned. These tables miss some clones; where compared with another copy, unresolved V genes account for less than half of the shortfall, and the remainder is unexplained. V, J and clone size were drawn from that table, and D and trimming were deduced from the DNA. The sample table contains approximately 170,000 clones; only one count was recorded for about four fifths of them. Approximately 11% of the sample comes from the top ten.

This receptor was obtained from a man aged 55-75 years with active or convalescent COVID-19. The rearrangement joined TRBV18 to TRBJ1-1, with no D gene named confidently. Sequencing used peripheral blood. The nucleotides read TGTGCCAGCTCACGTGACCGGGTGGGCACTGAAGCTTTCTTT. This yields the protein CASSRDRVGTEAFF. The entire variable domain, with the stretches around the CDR3 drawn from the reference TRBV18 and TRBJ1-1 proteins, is NAGVMQNPRHLVRRRGQEARLRCSPMKGHSHVYWYRQLPEEGLKFMVYLQKENIIDESGMPKERFSAEFPKEGPSILRIQQVVRGDSAAYFCASSRDRVGTEAFFGQGTRLTVV.